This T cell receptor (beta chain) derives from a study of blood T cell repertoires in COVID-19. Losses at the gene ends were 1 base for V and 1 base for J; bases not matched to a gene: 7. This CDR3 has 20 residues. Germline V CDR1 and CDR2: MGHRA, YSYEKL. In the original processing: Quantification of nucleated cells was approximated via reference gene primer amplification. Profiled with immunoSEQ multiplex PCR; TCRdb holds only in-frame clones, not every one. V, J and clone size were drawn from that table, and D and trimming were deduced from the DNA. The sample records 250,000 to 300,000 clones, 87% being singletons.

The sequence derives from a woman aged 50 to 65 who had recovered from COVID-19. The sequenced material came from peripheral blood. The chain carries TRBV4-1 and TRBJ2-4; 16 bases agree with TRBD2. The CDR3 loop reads CASSQGPGLAGGLAKNIQYF. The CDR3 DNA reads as TGCGCCAGCAGCCAAGGCCCGGGACTAGCGGGGGGGCTGGCCAAAAACATTCAGTACTTC.